Listed below are T cell receptor beta chains from one sample, sequenced in a study of T cell responses to AZD1222 COVID-19 vaccine. The data were produced by immunoSEQ multiplex PCR, yet TCRdb's version contains in-frame clones alone and is incomplete. The profile shows around 120,000 clones, 85% to 90% of them singletons. This sample comprised peripheral blood, obtained on day 0 of AZD1222 vaccination. The receptors were gathered from an adult in good health. CDR3s include the opening cysteine and the closing phenylalanine or tryptophan. The order of the fields is D gene, J gene, V gene, clone size, CDR3 DNA, CDR3 protein. The D gene is left open where the match is weak. Clone size appears in some rows only: once, few, many, or a class for an expanded clone.

>-|TRBJ2-7|TRBV5-1|once
TGCGCCAGCAGTCGCGTTGGCTCCGAGCAGTACTTC
CASSRVGSEQYF
>-|TRBJ1-2|TRBV19|-
TGTGCCAGTAGTGCCGAGGCCGGGGGCGAGGGCTACACCTTC
CASSAEAGGEGYTF
>-|TRBJ2-1|TRBV19|few
TGTGCCAGTAGTTTCTTCGGACAGAGTTACAATGAGCAGTTCTTC
CASSFFGQSYNEQFF
>-|TRBJ2-7|TRBV6-5|-
TGTGCCAGCAGTCCTAGCTCCTACGAGCAGTACTTC
CASSPSSYEQYF
>-|TRBJ1-5|TRBV10-3|-
TGTGCCATCAGGGACACCAGGGAGCAGCCCCAGCATTTT
CAIRDTREQPQHF
>-|TRBJ1-3|TRBV15|-
TGTGCCACCAGCAGAGATCTGGGACGCGGAAACACCATATATTTT
CATSRDLGRGNTIYF
>-|TRBJ1-2|TRBV7-8|-
TGTGCCAGCAGCTCGCCACAGGAATACTATGGCTACACCTTC
CASSSPQEYYGYTF
>-|TRBJ2-1|TRBV25-1|-
TGTGCCAGCAGTGAATTAGAGCGAACCTACAATGAGCAGTTCTTC
CASSELERTYNEQFF
>-|TRBJ2-1|TRBV18|-
TGTGCCAGCTCACCAAATAATGAGCAGTTCTTC
CASSPNNEQFF
>-|TRBJ2-3|TRBV5-1|-
TGCGCCAGCAGCTCAGGGGGGACCGGGACAGCCACAGATACGCAGTATTTT
CASSSGGTGTATDTQYF
>-|TRBJ1-6|TRBV5-4|few
TGTGCCAGCAGCTTGGGCGGGGGGGTCAATAATTCACCCCTCCACTTT
CASSLGGGVNNSPLHF
>-|TRBJ1-2|TRBV3-1/TRBV3-2|-
TGTGCCAGCAGCCAAGAGCCCGGGGGCGACTATGGCTACACCTTC
CASSQEPGGDYGYTF
>-|TRBJ1-5|TRBV5-1|-
TGCGCCAGCAGCCTGACAGGTCCTCAGCCCCAGCATTTT
CASSLTGPQPQHF
>TRBD2|TRBJ2-3|TRBV9|-
TGTGCCAGCAGCGGGACCGGGACTAGCGGGAGGCGATCAGATACGCAGTATTTT
CASSGTGTSGRRSDTQYF
>TRBD1|TRBJ1-5|TRBV28|-
TGTGCCAGCAGCCCTAAGGGACAGGGGCATCAGCCCCAGCATTTT
CASSPKGQGHQPQHF
>-|TRBJ1-5|TRBV7-8|-
TGTGCCAGCAGCCCACAAGATCAGCCCCAGCATTTT
CASSPQDQPQHF
>TRBD1|TRBJ1-1|TRBV19|few
TGTGCCAGTAGTATAAAAACAGGGGCGGGCACTGAAGCTTTCTTT
CASSIKTGAGTEAFF
>TRBD1|TRBJ1-2|TRBV19|-
TGTGCCAGTAGTATAGACAGGGAGGGGGCTGGCGGCTACACCTTC
CASSIDREGAGGYTF
>-|TRBJ1-1|TRBV7-9|-
TGTGCCAGCAGCTTAGGTTTCTCCCCTGAAGCTTTCTTT
CASSLGFSPEAFF
>TRBD1|TRBJ2-7|TRBV5-1|-
TGCGCCAGCAGCACCGGGACAGGGAATCACGAGCAGTACTTC
CASSTGTGNHEQYF
>-|TRBJ1-5|TRBV6-6|-
TGTGCCAGCAATATCAAAAAAGCTAGCAATCAGCCCCAGCATTTT
CASNIKKASNQPQHF
>-|TRBJ2-7|TRBV5-4|-
TGTGCCAGCAGGTCAATCCCCTCCCGGGAGCTAAGCGACGAGCAGTACTTC
CASRSIPSRELSDEQYF
>-|TRBJ1-2|TRBV7-8|-
TGTGCCAGCAGCTTAGACCGCCAGGATTCTAACTATGGCTACACCTTC
CASSLDRQDSNYGYTF
>TRBD1|TRBJ1-6|TRBV7-9|-
TGTGCCAGCAGCTTAGCGGGCAGGGGGTGGAAGAATTCACCCCTCCACTTT
CASSLAGRGWKNSPLHF
>-|TRBJ2-7|TRBV15|few
TGTGCCACCAGCAACAGTAGGACCGACGTCTACTTC
CATSNSRTDVYF
>-|TRBJ2-7|TRBV11-1|-
TGTGCCAGCAGCCGCCCGCTGTACGAGCAGTACTTC
CASSRPLYEQYF
>TRBD1|TRBJ1-6|TRBV7-2|-
TGTGCCAGCAGCATTTACTCAACAGGGGCCCATAATTCACCCCTCCACTTT
CASSIYSTGAHNSPLHF
>-|TRBJ2-5|TRBV24-1|-
TGTGCCACCAGTGACACCGGGACACCAGAGACCCAGTACTTC
CATSDTGTPETQYF
>-|TRBJ1-1|TRBV5-1|-
TGCGCCAGCAGCTCCGTAGGGAAGAACACTGAAGCTTTCTTT
CASSSVGKNTEAFF
>TRBD1|TRBJ2-7|TRBV18|-
TGTGCCAGCTCACCGTCGTCAGGGGGAGCCGAGCAGTACTTC
CASSPSSGGAEQYF
>TRBD1|TRBJ2-2|TRBV2|-
TGTGCCAGCAGACCCAACAGGGGGCGGAACACCGGGGAGCTGTTTTTT
CASRPNRGRNTGELFF
>-|TRBJ1-6|TRBV3-1/TRBV3-2|-
TGTGCCAGCAGCCCCCGGCTGGGGTCACCCCTCCACTTT
CASSPRLGSPLHF
>-|TRBJ2-3|TRBV3-1/TRBV3-2|-
TGTGCCAGCAGCCAAGCAGGGGTTTCGGCAGATACGCAGTATTTT
CASSQAGVSADTQYF
>-|TRBJ2-7|TRBV12-5|-
TGTGCTAGTGGTTTCGGAAGTGAAAGGGAGCAGTACTTC
CASGFGSEREQYF
>-|TRBJ1-3|TRBV5-1|-
TGCGCCAGCAGCCGGGAGGGGGGAAGTAGAAACACCATATATTTT
CASSREGGSRNTIYF
>-|TRBJ1-1|TRBV2|once
TGTGCCAGCAGATCGGGCCAAAGTCCTTACATTGAAGCTTTCTTT
CASRSGQSPYIEAFF
>-|TRBJ2-7|TRBV18|-
TGTGCCAGCTCACCACCGGCAGGGCCGGAAGGCGAGCAGTACTTC
CASSPPAGPEGEQYF
>-|TRBJ1-1|TRBV7-8|-
TGTGCCAGCAGCTTAAGGGCGTCGTCAGTCCGGAACACTGAAGCTTTCTTT
CASSLRASSVRNTEAFF
>-|TRBJ1-1|TRBV3-1/TRBV3-2|-
TGTGCCAGCAGCCAAGTAACCCAGGTAGCTTTCTTT
CASSQVTQVAFF
>TRBD1|TRBJ2-7|TRBV6-5|-
TGTGCCAGCAGTTACCACCAAACAGGGGGCAGAGACGAGCAGTACTTC
CASSYHQTGGRDEQYF
>TRBD1|TRBJ1-4|TRBV7-9|-
TGTGCCAGCAGCGCGACAGGGGGCGGTGAAAAACTGTTTTTT
CASSATGGGEKLFF
>-|TRBJ2-5|TRBV12-3/TRBV12-4|-
TGTGCCAGCAGACGCAGGATGGAGACCCAGTACTTC
CASRRRMETQYF
>-|TRBJ2-7|TRBV5-6|-
TGTGCCAGCAGCTTCCTGAGACTTCACTACGAGCAGTACTTC
CASSFLRLHYEQYF
>-|TRBJ1-1|TRBV11-2|-
TGTGCCAGCAGCACCGGACATGAGAACACTGAAGCTTTCTTT
CASSTGHENTEAFF
>-|TRBJ1-3|TRBV5-5|-
TGTGCCAGCAGCTTGGAACCCCGGGCGGGAAACACCATATATTTT
CASSLEPRAGNTIYF
>TRBD2|TRBJ2-7|TRBV6-5|-
TGTGCCAGCAGTTCCCCGGGACTAGCGGGATACGAGCAGTACTTC
CASSSPGLAGYEQYF
>-|TRBJ1-3|TRBV7-8|-
TGTGCCAGCAGCGAACAGGGTAGAGTCTCTGGAAACACCATATATTTT
CASSEQGRVSGNTIYF
>-|TRBJ2-7|TRBV29-1|-
TGCAGCGTTGTATTGTTTGATCCCTACGAGCAGTACTTC
CSVVLFDPYEQYF
>-|TRBJ1-6|TRBV14|few
TGTGCCAGCAGCCAAGATACAGGAAGCTCCTATAATTCACCCCTCCACTTT
CASSQDTGSSYNSPLHF
>-|TRBJ1-1|TRBV7-9|few
TGTGCCAGCAGCTTTGAGGAGGGTACTGAAGCTTTCTTT
CASSFEEGTEAFF
>TRBD1|TRBJ1-6|TRBV3-1/TRBV3-2|-
TGTGCCAGCAGCCAAGTTCACAGGGGTGATTCACCCCTCCACTTT
CASSQVHRGDSPLHF
>-|TRBJ2-3|TRBV5-1|once
TGCGCCAGCAGCTTGGGCGGAGGGTACACAGATACGCAGTATTTT
CASSLGGGYTDTQYF
>TRBD1|TRBJ1-1|TRBV6-5|-
TGTGCCAGCAGTTACCGCACAGGGGGCACTGAAGCTTTCTTT
CASSYRTGGTEAFF
>-|TRBJ1-1|TRBV7-9|-
TGTGCCAGCAGCTTCGGGGAGACTGACACTGAAGCTTTCTTT
CASSFGETDTEAFF
>TRBD2|TRBJ2-7|TRBV25-1|few
TGTGCCAGCAGTGAATATACCGGGAGGGACGTCCAGTACTTC
CASSEYTGRDVQYF
>-|TRBJ1-5|TRBV25-1|-
TGTGCCAGCAGTGCAGGGAGTGGGCAGCCCCAGCATTTT
CASSAGSGQPQHF
>TRBD2|TRBJ2-1|TRBV19|-
TGTGCCAGTAGTATTCTAGCGGGAGGGCCGAATGAGCAGTTCTTC
CASSILAGGPNEQFF
>-|TRBJ1-5|TRBV23-1|-
TGCGCGACCCGGCCTAGCAATCAGCCCCAGCATTTT
CATRPSNQPQHF
>-|TRBJ1-2|TRBV5-6|-
TGTGCCAGCAGCTCGTCAGGAAACTATGGCTACACCTTC
CASSSSGNYGYTF
>-|TRBJ1-1|TRBV10-3|few
TGTGCCATCAGCGCAGTGGGCACTGAAGCTTTCTTT
CAISAVGTEAFF